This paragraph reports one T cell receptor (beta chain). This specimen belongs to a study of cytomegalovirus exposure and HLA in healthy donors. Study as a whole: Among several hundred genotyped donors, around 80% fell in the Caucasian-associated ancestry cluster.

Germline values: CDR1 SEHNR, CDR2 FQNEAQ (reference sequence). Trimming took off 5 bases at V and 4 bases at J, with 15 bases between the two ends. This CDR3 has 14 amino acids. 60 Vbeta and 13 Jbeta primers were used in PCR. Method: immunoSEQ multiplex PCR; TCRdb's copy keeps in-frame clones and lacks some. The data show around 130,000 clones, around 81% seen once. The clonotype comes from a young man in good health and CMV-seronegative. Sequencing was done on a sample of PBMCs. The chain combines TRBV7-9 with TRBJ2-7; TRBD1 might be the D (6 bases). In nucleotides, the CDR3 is TGTGCCAGCAGCCCCCAGACAGGACCTTACGAGCAGTACTTC. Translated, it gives CASSPQTGPYEQYF.